The T cell receptor (beta chain) described here comes from a study of shared clonotypes between healthy human individuals. Study background: Used for every donor were three CD4 naive, three CD4 memory, two CD8 naive and one CD8 memory plate. General observations from the study: A generally larger estimated richness was seen in naive subsets than in memory subsets. The generation probabilities recorded for non-shared clonotypes fell below those of clonotypes shared by all four donors.

The naive CD8 fraction comprised CD45RO-negative cells positively selected for CCR7 and excluded terminally differentiated effector memory CD45RA+ cells. V lost 6 bases to trimming and J lost 4 bases, with 16 bases between them. CDR3 length: 14 residues. Germline CDR1 MDHEN, CDR2 SYDVKM. The protocol was immunoSEQ multiplex PCR, while the TCRdb copy is restricted to in-frame clones and leaves out a portion. The profile covers about 2.1 million clones, with 90% to 95% appearing a single time and 1.5% to 2% taken by the ten largest. Note on this clone: Its specificity is unknown.

Sequences were obtained from naive CD8+ T cells from PBMCs. The sequence came from a man aged 18 to 29 in good health. Some clones in this sample may be carry-over from other donors' samples. The chain has TRBV28 and TRBJ2-7; D unresolved. DNA of the CDR3: TGTGCCAGCAGGATGCTTAGCAGCCTTTACGAGCAGTACTTC. Amino acids: CASRMLSSLYEQYF.